This T cell receptor (beta chain) was sequenced for a study of T cells in Graves' hyperthyroidism and ophthalmopathy. Study-level information: Peripheral blood samples were taken at initial diagnosis, prior to any treatment. Regarding the study as a whole: It was a median approximately 6 months before onset that the model predicted ophthalmopathy.

This clonotype showed up just a few times. Its specificity is unknown. A clone one base away is much larger, so this may be a read error. Germline CDR1 and CDR2: LGHDT and YNNKEL (reference sequence). The CDR3 runs to 15 residues. TCR beta CDR3 sequences were amplified from RNA transcripts. TCR CDR3 regions were first amplified by RT-PCR with HTBI primers. Using its own MiXCR run on the multiplex PCR reads, TCRdb lists one record per CDR3 protein. The sample lists roughly 400,000 distinct CDR3 sequences; 11% to 15% were seen once. Those patients with uncontrolled infection, other autoimmune disease, pregnancy or lactation were excluded. For the diagnoses, clinical symptoms, serum thyroxine and TRAb, thyroid ultrasound and orbital computed tomography were used.

This clonotype originated in a man aged 50 or older with Graves' ophthalmopathy. The rearrangement links TRBV3-1 to TRBJ2-1; 9 bases fit TRBD2. The sample was blood. Written as DNA, the CDR3 is TGTGCCAGCACCCTCACTAGCGGGCTCTACGATGAGCAGTTCTTC. It translates to CASTLTSGLYDEQFF.